This T cell receptor (beta chain) was captured in a study of blood T cell repertoires in COVID-19. The overall study: Whether acute or convalescent, the COVID-19 samples came from the United States, Italy and Spain. The analysed material was cDNA or gDNA that came from T cells, B-cell-depleted T cells, or PBMCs.

Germline V gene lookup returns CDR1 MNHNS and CDR2 SASEGT. Trimming removed 2 bases from V and 1 base from J; junction bases left unmatched: 7. This CDR3 is 16 amino acids long. Per the original data handling: Reference gene primer amplification gave nucleated cell count estimates. Some clones are missing from TCRdb's copy, which holds only in-frame ones; the method was immunoSEQ multiplex PCR. The V and J calls and the clone size are those of that table, but D and trimming were determined from the DNA. The sample comprises 50,000 to 65,000 clones, around 81% of which are singletons, and 5% to 6.5% rests with the top ten.

The sample consisted of peripheral blood. This receptor was taken from a woman aged 60-75 years with acute or convalescent COVID-19. This sequence joins TRBV6-1 and TRBJ1-1; the match to TRBD1 covers 7 bases. CDR3 in DNA: TGTGCCAGCAGTGAACGTGGGGACAGACCGAACACTGAAGCTTTCTTT. This encodes CASSERGDRPNTEAFF.